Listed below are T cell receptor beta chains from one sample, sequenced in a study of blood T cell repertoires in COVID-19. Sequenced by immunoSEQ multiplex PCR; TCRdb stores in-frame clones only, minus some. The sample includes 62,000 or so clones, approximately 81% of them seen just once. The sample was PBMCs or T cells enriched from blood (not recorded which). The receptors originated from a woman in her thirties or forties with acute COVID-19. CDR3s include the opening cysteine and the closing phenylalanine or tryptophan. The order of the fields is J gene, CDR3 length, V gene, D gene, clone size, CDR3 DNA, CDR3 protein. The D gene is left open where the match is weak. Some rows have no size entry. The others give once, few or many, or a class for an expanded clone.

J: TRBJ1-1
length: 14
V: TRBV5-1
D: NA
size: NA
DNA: TGCGCCAGCAGCAGGGGCGGAATGAACACTGAAGCTTTCTTT
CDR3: CASSRGGMNTEAFF

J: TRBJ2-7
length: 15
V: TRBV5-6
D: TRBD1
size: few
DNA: TGTGCCAGCAGCTGGGGACAGGGATCCTCCTACGAGCAGTACTTC
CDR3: CASSWGQGSSYEQYF

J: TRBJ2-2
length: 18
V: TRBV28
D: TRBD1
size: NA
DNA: TGTGCCAGCACCCCCCCGCCGGGACAGGGGATGAACACCGGGGAGCTGTTTTTT
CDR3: CASTPPPGQGMNTGELFF

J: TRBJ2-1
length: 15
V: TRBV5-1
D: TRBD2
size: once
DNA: TGCGCCAGCAGCTTGGAAGCGGGGGGCTACAATGAGCAGTTCTTC
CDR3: CASSLEAGGYNEQFF

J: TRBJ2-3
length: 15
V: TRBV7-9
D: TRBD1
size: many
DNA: TGTGCCAGCAGCTTAATTGGACAGGGGACAGATACGCAGTATTTT
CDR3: CASSLIGQGTDTQYF

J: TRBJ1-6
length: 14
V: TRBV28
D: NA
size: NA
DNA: TGTGCCAGCAGGTGGGCCCGGGAGAATTCACCCCTCCACTTT
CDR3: CASRWARENSPLHF

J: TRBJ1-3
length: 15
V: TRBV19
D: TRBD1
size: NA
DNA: TGTGCCAGTATTGGACAGGGCTTCCCAGGAAACACCATATATTTT
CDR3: CASIGQGFPGNTIYF

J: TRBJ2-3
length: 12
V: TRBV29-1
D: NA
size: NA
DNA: TGCAGCGGATGGACTTTCACAGATACGCAGTATTTT
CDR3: CSGWTFTDTQYF

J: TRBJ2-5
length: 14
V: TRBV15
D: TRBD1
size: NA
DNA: TGTGCCACAACGGGACAGGGGGCTGGGGAGACCCAGTACTTC
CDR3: CATTGQGAGETQYF

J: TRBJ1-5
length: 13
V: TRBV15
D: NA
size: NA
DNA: TGTGCCACCAGCAAAGGGGTTTTTCAGCCCCAGCATTTT
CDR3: CATSKGVFQPQHF

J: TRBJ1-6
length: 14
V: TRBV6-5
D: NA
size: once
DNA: TGTGCCACCGCGAAGGGGCTAGGTAATTCACCCCTCCACTTT
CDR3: CATAKGLGNSPLHF

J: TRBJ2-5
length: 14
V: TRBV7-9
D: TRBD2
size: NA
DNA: TGTGCCAGCAGGACCGGGACTAGTTTAGAGACCCAGTACTTC
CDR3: CASRTGTSLETQYF

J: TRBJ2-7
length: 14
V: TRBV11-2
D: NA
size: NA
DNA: TGTGCCAGCAGCTTAACGAGGATAACCTACGAGCAGTACTTC
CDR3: CASSLTRITYEQYF

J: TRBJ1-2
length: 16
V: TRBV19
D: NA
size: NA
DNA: TGTGCCAGTAGTATAGGGCGTGGCCAAATCGGAGGAGGCTACACCTTC
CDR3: CASSIGRGQIGGGYTF